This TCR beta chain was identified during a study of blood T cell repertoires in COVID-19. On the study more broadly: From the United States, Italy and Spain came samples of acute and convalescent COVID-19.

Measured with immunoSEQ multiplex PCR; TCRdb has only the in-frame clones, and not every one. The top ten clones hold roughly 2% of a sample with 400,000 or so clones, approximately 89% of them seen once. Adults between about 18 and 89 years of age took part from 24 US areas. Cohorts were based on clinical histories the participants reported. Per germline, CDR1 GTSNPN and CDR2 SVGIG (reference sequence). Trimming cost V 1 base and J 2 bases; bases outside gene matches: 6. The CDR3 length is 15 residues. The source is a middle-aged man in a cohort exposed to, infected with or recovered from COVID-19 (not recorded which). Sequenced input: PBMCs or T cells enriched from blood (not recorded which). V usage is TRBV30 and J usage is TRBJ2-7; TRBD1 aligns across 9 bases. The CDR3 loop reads CAWSEGQGNPYEQYF. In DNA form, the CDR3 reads TGTGCCTGGAGTGAGGGACAGGGTAACCCCTACGAGCAGTACTTC.